Listed here are 25 T cell receptor beta chains from one sample, sequenced in a study of T cells after yellow fever vaccination. One entry per CDR3 protein results from TCRdb running MiXCR on the 5' RACE reads. Of around 530,000 distinct CDR3 sequences in the sample, 17% were seen once. The sequenced sample was PBMCs, obtained less than 6 days after the first yellow fever vaccination. The receptors stem from a man between 18 and 29 years old who received the YFV17D yellow fever vaccine.

The V gene is TRBV4-1, the J gene TRBJ2-7, with D perhaps matching TRBD1 (6 bases). From germline, CDR1 is MGHRA and CDR2 YSYEKL. The V and J ends lost 1 base and 2 bases respectively, with 15 bases between them. The CDR3 consists of 16 residues. The CDR3 nucleotides read TGCGCCAGCAGCCAAGTCGCGGCGGACAGCGCCTACGAGCAGTACTTC. Its translation: CASSQVAADSAYEQYF.

The chain combines TRBV30 with TRBJ2-1, with D maybe TRBD2 (5 bases). Trimming shortened V by 3 bases and J by 5 bases, and 11 bases separated the two germline ends. Germline V gene data show CDR1 as GTSNPN and CDR2 as SVGIG (reference sequence). The CDR3 is made up of 13 amino acids. CDR3 amino acids: CAWSSGLNNEQFF. The CDR3 nucleotides are TGTGCCTGGAGCTCCGGACTTAACAATGAGCAGTTCTTC.

This chain uses TRBV6-4 with TRBJ2-1; D is possibly TRBD1 or TRBD2 (6 bases each). V lost 6 bases to trimming and J lost 0 bases, with 15 bases between them. Germline assignment: CDR1 MRHNA and CDR2 SNTAGT. The CDR3 spans 16 residues. CDR3 in amino acids: CASSEGGSISYNEQFF. CDR3 nucleotides: TGTGCCAGCAGCGAGGGGGGCTCAATCTCCTACAATGAGCAGTTCTTC.

The V and J genes are TRBV20-1 and TRBJ2-3; D assignment may be TRBD1 or TRBD2 (5 bases each). The CDR3 totals 15 residues. V gave up 3 bases and J gave up 0 bases, with 13 bases separating them. Germline CDR1 DFQATT, CDR2 SNEGSKA (reference sequence). This CDR3 is CSASFPGRSTDTQYF. The CDR3 nucleotides are TGCAGTGCTAGTTTTCCGGGACGGAGCACAGATACGCAGTATTTT.

A few counts support this clonotype. The chain joins TRBV4-3 to TRBJ1-6; D is uncertain. With 0 bases removed from V and 5 bases from J, the gap between germline ends came to 8 bases. The CDR3 contains 15 residues. Looked up from germline, CDR1 is LGHNA and CDR2 is YSLEER. Written as DNA, the CDR3 is TGCGCCAGCAGCCAAGAACAAGAAGATAATTCACCCCTCCACTTT. Its translation: CASSQEQEDNSPLHF.

A note on this clonotype: The junction does not match germline at one end; this may be a read error. The rearrangement joins TRBV12-3 or TRBV12-4 to TRBJ2-5, with D uncertain. CDR3 length: 12 amino acids. This CDR3 reads CASSRAQETQHF. CDR3 bases: TGTGCCAGCAGTCGAGCCCAAGAGACCCAGCACTTC.

The V gene is TRBV20-1, the J gene TRBJ2-1; no reliable D call. The CDR3 spans 14 residues. Trimming stripped 6 bases from V and 0 bases from J, with 12 bases between. Germline-derived CDR1 and CDR2 are DFQATT and SNEGSKA (reference sequence). The CDR3 DNA follows: TGCAGTGCCCGGGTGGCAGACTCCTACAATGAGCAGTTCTTC. Translated, it gives CSARVADSYNEQFF.

A word on this clonotype: One end of the junction does not line up with germline, which may come from a read error. CDR3 in DNA: TGTGCCAGCAGCTTAAACACAGGGGCTTCACTATCCTTT. Residues: CASSLNTGASLSF. The genes are TRBV7-9 and TRBJ1-1, with 7 bases aligning to TRBD1. The CDR3 has 13 amino acids. Germline-derived CDR1 and CDR2 are SEHNR and FQNEAQ (reference sequence).

The table lists this clonotype with many counts. The V gene is TRBV6-2 or TRBV6-3, the J gene TRBJ2-1, with TRBD2 matching 7 bases. The CDR3 covers 12 residues. The V segment lost 3 bases and the J segment 8 bases; nucleotides outside the gene matches: 1. Germline-derived CDR1 and CDR2 are MNHEY and SVGEGT. The CDR3 region has the DNA TGTGCCAGCAGTTATCGGGGGGATGAGCAGTTCTTC. This sequence encodes CASSYRGDEQFF.

This rearrangement joins TRBV12-3 or TRBV12-4 to TRBJ1-2; tentatively, D is TRBD1 (5 bases). Trimming pared 7 bases from V and 3 bases from J, leaving 12 bases between. CDR3 length: 13 residues. In DNA, the CDR3 is TGTGCCAGCAAACCACAGGCAGACTATGGCTACACCTTC. Amino acid sequence: CASKPQADYGYTF.

This clonotype appeared a few times. The J gene is TRBJ2-1, the V gene TRBV14; perhaps TRBD2 as D (7 bases). Trimming pared 3 bases from V and 6 bases from J, leaving 21 bases between. This CDR3 is built from 17 residues. Germline CDR1 is SGHDN and CDR2 is FVKESK. The CDR3 DNA reads TGTGCCAGCAGCCAGCGGGGGCTCAGGCTTTGGTTCAATGAGCAGTTCTTC. Translation: CASSQRGLRLWFNEQFF.

This clonotype was counted only a few times. The chain uses TRBV7-2 and TRBJ1-2; tentative D call: TRBD1 (5 bases). Between the trimmed V and J ends, which lost 6 bases and 0 bases, there was a span of 11 bases. CDR1 is SGHTA, CDR2 FQGNSA, per germline. CDR3 length: 14 residues. The CDR3 DNA follows: TGTGCCAGCAGGGATGGGGGATCTAACTATGGCTACACCTTC. Its protein product is CASRDGGSNYGYTF.

This clonotype has more than one count but fewer than ten. V usage is TRBV6-2 or TRBV6-3 and J usage is TRBJ2-1, with 9 bases identical to TRBD1. CDR1 and CDR2 (germline): MNHEY, SVGEGT. The CDR3 is 16 amino acids. Germline trimming cut 2 bases from V and 7 bases from J; bases unmatched to any gene: 9. The CDR3: CASSYPGTGSHNEQFF. In DNA form, the CDR3 reads TGTGCCAGCAGTTACCCGGGGACAGGGAGTCATAATGAGCAGTTCTTC.

The chain carries TRBV12-3 or TRBV12-4 and TRBJ1-5; D is uncertain. V was pared by 2 bases and J by 3 bases, with 23 bases between. The CDR3 is made up of 19 amino acids. The DNA for the CDR3 is TGTGCCAGCAGTTTATCGATTGGGAAAAAGGGTATTGCCAATCAGCCCCAGCATTTT. Translated, it gives CASSLSIGKKGIANQPQHF.

The DNA for the CDR3 is TGCGCCAGCAGCGGCGGGGGCCGGGGGGATACGCAGTATTTT. Amino acids: CASSGGGRGDTQYF. The J gene is TRBJ2-3, the V gene TRBV4-3; maybe TRBD2 (7 bases). CDR1 is LGHNA and CDR2 is YSLEER in the germline V gene. The CDR3 totals 14 residues. V lost 5 bases and J lost 6, with 15 bases in between.

This clonotype is a singleton in its sample. The V and J genes are TRBV20-1 and TRBJ2-1; possible D gene TRBD2, 7 bases. In germline, CDR1 is DFQATT, CDR2 SNEGSKA (reference sequence). The V end lost 6 bases, the J end lost 4 bases, and 19 bases lay between the germline ends. CDR3 length: 15 residues. The CDR3 sequence: CSARRGDTRYNEQFF. The CDR3 DNA is TGCAGTGCGCGTCGGGGGGACACCCGGTACAATGAGCAGTTCTTC.

This rearrangement joins TRBV20-1 to TRBJ2-7, with TRBD2 identical over 7 bases. Trimming cost V 0 bases and J 2 bases; bases outside gene matches: 7. The CDR3 is 15 amino acids. Germline V gene lookup returns CDR1 DFQATT and CDR2 SNEGSKA (reference sequence). CDR3 in DNA: TGCAGTGCTAGAGATCGGAGCGGGAATCCCTACGAGCAGTACGTC. This encodes CSARDRSGNPYEQYV.

The chain has TRBV5-1 and TRBJ1-1; D is unclear. CDR1 is SGHRS, CDR2 YFSETQ, per germline. V lost 0 bases to trimming and J lost 4 bases, with 10 bases between them. The CDR3 spans 14 residues. The CDR3 here is CASSLDEGSTEAFF. The DNA for the CDR3 is TGCGCCAGCAGCTTGGATGAGGGTAGCACTGAAGCTTTCTTT.

This clonotype was observed a few times. CDR3 amino acids: CSAVGHYEQYF. The CDR3 bases are TGCAGTGCTGTAGGTCACTACGAGCAGTACTTC. The chain recombines TRBV20-1 with TRBJ2-7; D is unclear. The V and J ends lost 5 bases and 3 bases respectively, with 8 bases between them. The CDR3 length is 11 residues. Germline CDR1 and CDR2: DFQATT and SNEGSKA (reference sequence).

Many counts were recorded for this clonotype. V is TRBV7-2 and J is TRBJ2-5, with no clear D. The V end was cut by 2 bases, the J end by 0 bases, with 4 bases between. In germline, CDR1 is SGHTA, CDR2 FQGNSA. This CDR3 spans 13 amino acids. The DNA of the CDR3 is TGTGCCAGCAGCTTACAGTACCAAGAGACCCAGTACTTC. Its translation is CASSLQYQETQYF.

The chain is built from TRBV4-1 and TRBJ2-2; D remains ambiguous. This CDR3 comprises 15 residues. Per the germline V gene, CDR1 is MGHRA and CDR2 is YSYEKL. Trimming cost V 4 bases and J 5 bases, with 14 bases left between them. The CDR3 DNA reads as TGCGCCAGCAGCCTCAAGAGGATCAAAACCGGGGAGCTGTTTTTT. Protein sequence: CASSLKRIKTGELFF.

The V and J genes are TRBV10-3 and TRBJ1-6; 7 nucleotides agree with TRBD1. Germline V gives CDR1 ENHRY, CDR2 SYGVKD. CDR3 length: 14 residues. The ends lost 7 bases at V and 5 bases at J; junction bases unmatched: 5. The CDR3 is CAITADRDNSPLHF. CDR3 coding DNA: TGTGCCATCACCGCCGACAGGGATAATTCACCCCTCCACTTT.

This chain joins TRBV7-2 and TRBJ2-7; TRBD2 is a possible D gene (6 bases). This CDR3 comprises 16 residues. Germline assignment: CDR1 SGHTA and CDR2 FQGNSA. V was clipped by 1 base and J by 5 bases, with 18 bases between them. DNA for the CDR3: TGTGCCAGCAGCTTAGTGGCGTCGGGAGTTGTCCACGAGCAGTACTTC. This codes for CASSLVASGVVHEQYF.

The chain combines TRBV12-3 or TRBV12-4 with TRBJ1-3, with no clear D. The CDR3 runs to 14 residues. Trimming stripped 6 bases from V and 3 bases from J, with 12 bases between. The CDR3 here is CASRSEGSGNTIYF. The CDR3 DNA reads as TGTGCCAGCAGATCGGAAGGGAGTGGAAACACCATATATTTT.

The CDR3 DNA sequence: TGTGCCAGCAGTCAAATGGGACAGGGGGCTGAGACCCAGTACTTC. It specifies CASSQMGQGAETQYF. The chain couples TRBV2 to TRBJ2-5; the match to TRBD1 covers 12 bases. Germline V lookup: CDR1 SNHLY, CDR2 FYNNEI. The CDR3 has 15 residues. Unmatched junction bases numbered 6, after V lost 5 bases and J lost 5 bases. The full variable domain, completed using reference TRBV2 and TRBJ2-5, is EPEVTQTPSHQVTQMGQEVILRCVPISNHLYFYWYRQILGQKVEFLVSFYNNEISEKSEIFDDQFSVERPDGSNFTLKIRSTKLEDSAMYFCASSQMGQGAETQYFGPGTRLLVL.